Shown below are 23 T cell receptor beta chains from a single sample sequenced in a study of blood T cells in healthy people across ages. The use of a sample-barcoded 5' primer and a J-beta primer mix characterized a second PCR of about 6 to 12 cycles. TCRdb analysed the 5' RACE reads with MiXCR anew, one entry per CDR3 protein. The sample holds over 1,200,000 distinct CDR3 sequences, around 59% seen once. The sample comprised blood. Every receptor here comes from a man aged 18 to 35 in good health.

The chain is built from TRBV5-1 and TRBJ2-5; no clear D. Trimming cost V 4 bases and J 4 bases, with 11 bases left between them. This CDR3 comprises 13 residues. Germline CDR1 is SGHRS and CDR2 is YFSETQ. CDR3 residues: CASSVMTVETQYF. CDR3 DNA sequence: TGCGCCAGCAGCGTGATGACGGTAGAGACCCAGTACTTC. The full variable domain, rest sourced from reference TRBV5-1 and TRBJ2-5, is KAGVTQTPRYLIKTRGQQVTLSCSPISGHRSVSWYQQTPGQGLQFLFEYFSETQRNKGNFPGRFSGRQFSNSRSEMNVSTLELGDSALYLCASSVMTVETQYFGPGTRLLVL.

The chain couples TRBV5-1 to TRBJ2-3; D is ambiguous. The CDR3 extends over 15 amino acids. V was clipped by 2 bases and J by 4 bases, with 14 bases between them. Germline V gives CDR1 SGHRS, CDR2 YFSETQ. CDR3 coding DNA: TGCGCCAGCAGCTTCTTAAATCCCCCAGCAGATACGCAGTATTTT. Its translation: CASSFLNPPADTQYF.

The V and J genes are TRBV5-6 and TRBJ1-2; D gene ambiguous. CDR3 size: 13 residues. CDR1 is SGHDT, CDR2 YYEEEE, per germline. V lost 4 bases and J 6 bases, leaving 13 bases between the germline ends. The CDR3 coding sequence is TGTGCCAGCAGCGAAGCCGTTAGCCATGGCTACACCTTC. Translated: CASSEAVSHGYTF.

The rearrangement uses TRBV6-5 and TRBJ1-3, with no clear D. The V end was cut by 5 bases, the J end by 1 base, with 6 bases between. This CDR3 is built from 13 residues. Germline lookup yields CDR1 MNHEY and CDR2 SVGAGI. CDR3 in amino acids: CASSDGSGNTIYF. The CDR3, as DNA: TGTGCCAGCAGTGACGGTTCTGGAAACACCATATATTTT.

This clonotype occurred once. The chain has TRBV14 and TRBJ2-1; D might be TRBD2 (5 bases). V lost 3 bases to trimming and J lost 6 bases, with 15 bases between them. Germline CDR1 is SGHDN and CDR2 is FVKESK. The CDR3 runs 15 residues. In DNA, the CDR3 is TGTGCCAGCAGCCAGGCCAGCGGTGAGGGCAATGAGCAGTTCTTC. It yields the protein CASSQASGEGNEQFF.

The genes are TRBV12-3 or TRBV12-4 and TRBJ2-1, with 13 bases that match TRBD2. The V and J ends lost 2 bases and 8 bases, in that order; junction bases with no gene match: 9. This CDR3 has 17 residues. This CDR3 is CASSLSLAGGPSDEQFF. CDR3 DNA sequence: TGTGCCAGCAGTTTATCACTAGCGGGAGGGCCTAGCGATGAGCAGTTCTTC.

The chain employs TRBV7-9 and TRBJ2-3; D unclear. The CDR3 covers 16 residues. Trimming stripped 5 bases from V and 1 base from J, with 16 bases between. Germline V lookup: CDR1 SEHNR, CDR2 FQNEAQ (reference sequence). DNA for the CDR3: TGTGCCAGCAGCCCCCTGGAAGGTGAGGGCACAGATACGCAGTATTTT. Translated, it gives CASSPLEGEGTDTQYF.

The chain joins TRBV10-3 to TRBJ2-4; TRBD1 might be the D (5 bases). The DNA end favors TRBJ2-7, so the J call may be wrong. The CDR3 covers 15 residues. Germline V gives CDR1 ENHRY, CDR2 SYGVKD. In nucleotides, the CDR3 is TGTGCCATCAGTGAGTTGGGGAAGGGGACCTACGAGCAGTACTTC. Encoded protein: CAISELGKGTYEQYF.

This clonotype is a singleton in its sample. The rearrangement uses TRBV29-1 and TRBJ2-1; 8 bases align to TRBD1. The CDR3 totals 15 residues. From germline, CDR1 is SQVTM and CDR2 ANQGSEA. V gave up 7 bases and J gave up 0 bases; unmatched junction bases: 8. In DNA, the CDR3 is TGCAGCGGTATGGACAGGGTCAGCTCCTACAATGAGCAGTTCTTC. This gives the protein CSGMDRVSSYNEQFF.

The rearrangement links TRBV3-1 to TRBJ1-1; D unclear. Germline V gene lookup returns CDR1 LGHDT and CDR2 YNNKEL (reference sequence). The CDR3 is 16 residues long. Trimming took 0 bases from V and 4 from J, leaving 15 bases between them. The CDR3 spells CASSQDPRLLSTEAFF. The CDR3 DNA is TGTGCCAGCAGCCAAGATCCCAGACTCCTCAGCACTGAAGCTTTCTTT.

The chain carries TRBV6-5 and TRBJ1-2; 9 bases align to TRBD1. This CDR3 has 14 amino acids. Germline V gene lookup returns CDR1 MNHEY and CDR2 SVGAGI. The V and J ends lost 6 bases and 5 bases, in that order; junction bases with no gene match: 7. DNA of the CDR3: TGTGCCAGCAGCCGGAAGACAGGGGGATATGGCTACACCTTC. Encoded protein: CASSRKTGGYGYTF.

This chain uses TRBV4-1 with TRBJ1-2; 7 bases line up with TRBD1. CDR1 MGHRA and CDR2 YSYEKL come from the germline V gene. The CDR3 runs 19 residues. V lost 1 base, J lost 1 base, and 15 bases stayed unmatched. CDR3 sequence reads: CASSQVKYHGQAVNYGYTF. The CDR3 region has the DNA TGCGCCAGCAGCCAAGTAAAGTATCATGGACAGGCAGTTAACTATGGCTACACCTTC.

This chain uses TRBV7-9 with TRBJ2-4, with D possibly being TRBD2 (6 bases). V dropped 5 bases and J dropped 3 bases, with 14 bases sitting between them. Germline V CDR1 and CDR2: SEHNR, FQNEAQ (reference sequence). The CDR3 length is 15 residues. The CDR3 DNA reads TGTGCCAGCAGCCTAGGGGCGGGGAGCAAAAACATTCAGTACTTC. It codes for CASSLGAGSKNIQYF.

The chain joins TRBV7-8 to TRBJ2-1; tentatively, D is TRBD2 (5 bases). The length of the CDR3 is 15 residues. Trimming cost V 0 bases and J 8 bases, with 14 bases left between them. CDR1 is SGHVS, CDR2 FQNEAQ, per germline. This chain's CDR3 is CASSLATIWFDEQFF. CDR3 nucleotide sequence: TGTGCCAGCAGCTTAGCGACTATTTGGTTCGATGAGCAGTTCTTC.

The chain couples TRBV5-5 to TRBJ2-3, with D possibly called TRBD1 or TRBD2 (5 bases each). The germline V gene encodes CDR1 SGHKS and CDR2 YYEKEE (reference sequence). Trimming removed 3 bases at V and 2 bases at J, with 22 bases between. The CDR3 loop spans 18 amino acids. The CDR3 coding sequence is TGTGCCAGCAGCTCCCAAGACTCCCGGGACCTCGCCACAGATACGCAGTATTTT. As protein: CASSSQDSRDLATDTQYF.

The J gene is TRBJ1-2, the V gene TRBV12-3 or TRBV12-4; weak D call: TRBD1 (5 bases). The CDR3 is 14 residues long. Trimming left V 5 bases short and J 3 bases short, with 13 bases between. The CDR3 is CASSPQVGYYGYTF. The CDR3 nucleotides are TGTGCCAGCAGTCCACAGGTTGGGTACTATGGCTACACCTTC.

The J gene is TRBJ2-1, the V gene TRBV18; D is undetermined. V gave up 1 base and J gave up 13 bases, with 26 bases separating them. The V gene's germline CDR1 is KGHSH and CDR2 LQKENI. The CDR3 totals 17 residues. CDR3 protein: CASSPLDPALGKNIQFF. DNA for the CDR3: TGTGCCAGCTCACCACTCGACCCTGCTCTTGGCAAAAACATTCAGTTCTTC.

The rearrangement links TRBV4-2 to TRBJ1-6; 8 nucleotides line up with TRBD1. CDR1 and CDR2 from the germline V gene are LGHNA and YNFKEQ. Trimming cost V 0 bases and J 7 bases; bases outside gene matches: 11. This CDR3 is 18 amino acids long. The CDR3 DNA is TGTGCCAGCAGCCAAGATCCGGCAGGGGGCGCGTTAAATTCACCCCTCCACTTT. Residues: CASSQDPAGGALNSPLHF.

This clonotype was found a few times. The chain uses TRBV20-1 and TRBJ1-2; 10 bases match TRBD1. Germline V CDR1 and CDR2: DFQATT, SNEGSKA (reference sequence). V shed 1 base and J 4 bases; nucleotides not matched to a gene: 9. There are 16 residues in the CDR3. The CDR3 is CSARAVGTGDIYGYTF. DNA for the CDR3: TGCAGTGCTAGAGCGGTCGGGACAGGGGATATCTATGGCTACACCTTC.

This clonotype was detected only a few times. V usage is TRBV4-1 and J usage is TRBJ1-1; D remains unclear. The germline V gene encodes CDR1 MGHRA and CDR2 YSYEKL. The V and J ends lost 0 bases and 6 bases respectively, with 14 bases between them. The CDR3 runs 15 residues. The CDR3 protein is CASSQESGIIPEAFF. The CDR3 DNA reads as TGCGCCAGCAGCCAAGAATCGGGAATTATCCCTGAAGCTTTCTTT.

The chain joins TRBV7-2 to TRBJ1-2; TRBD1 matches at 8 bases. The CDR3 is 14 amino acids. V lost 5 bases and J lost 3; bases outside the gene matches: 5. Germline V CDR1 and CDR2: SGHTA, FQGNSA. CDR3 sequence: CASSPTTGDYGYTF. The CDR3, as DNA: TGTGCCAGCAGCCCGACGACAGGGGACTATGGCTACACCTTC.

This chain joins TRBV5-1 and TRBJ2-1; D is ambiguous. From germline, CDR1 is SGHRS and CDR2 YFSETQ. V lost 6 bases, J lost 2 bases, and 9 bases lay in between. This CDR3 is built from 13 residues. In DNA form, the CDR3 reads TGCGCCAGCACGCGAGGAACCTACAATGAGCAGTTCTTC. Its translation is CASTRGTYNEQFF.

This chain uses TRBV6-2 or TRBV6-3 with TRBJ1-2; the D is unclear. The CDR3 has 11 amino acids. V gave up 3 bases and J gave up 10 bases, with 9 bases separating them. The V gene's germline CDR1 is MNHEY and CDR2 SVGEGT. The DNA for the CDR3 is TGTGCCAGCAGTTATTCCGCCCACTACACCTTC. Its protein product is CASSYSAHYTF.